A selection of T cell receptor beta chains follows, all from one sample in a study of blood T cell repertoires in COVID-19. The method was immunoSEQ multiplex PCR; TCRdb's version includes in-frame clones alone and lacks a portion of them. There are some 110,000 clones in the sample; around 78% occur only once, and 6.2% lies in the top ten. The sequenced sample was peripheral blood. The receptor source for this set is a man at least 80 years old with COVID-19, enrolled during active disease. Both conserved end residues are part of each CDR3. The order of the fields is CDR3 DNA, CDR3 protein, CDR3 length, clone size, J gene, D gene, V gene. D genes are given only for firm matches. Not all rows give a size; the values are once, few, many and, for expanded clones, a class.

CDR3 DNA: TGTGCCAGCGAACAGTTCGGGGGGCCTAACTATGGCTACACCTTC; CDR3 protein: CASEQFGGPNYGYTF; CDR3 length: 15; clone size: .; J gene: TRBJ1-2; D gene: .; V gene: TRBV28
CDR3 DNA: TGTGCCAGCAGTGAGGGACTGAACACCGGGGAGCTGTTTTTT; CDR3 protein: CASSEGLNTGELFF; CDR3 length: 14; clone size: .; J gene: TRBJ2-2; D gene: .; V gene: TRBV6-4
CDR3 DNA: TGTGCCATCAGGCAGGGGTTACCCAATGAGCAGTTCTTC; CDR3 protein: CAIRQGLPNEQFF; CDR3 length: 13; clone size: .; J gene: TRBJ2-1; D gene: .; V gene: TRBV10-3
CDR3 DNA: TGTGCCAGCAGCCCGGGGCAGGGGCTCTATGGCTACACCTTC; CDR3 protein: CASSPGQGLYGYTF; CDR3 length: 14; clone size: .; J gene: TRBJ1-2; D gene: .; V gene: TRBV14
CDR3 DNA: TGTGCCAGCAGTTTATCCGGAGCGGGTTCAACAGATACGCAGTATTTT; CDR3 protein: CASSLSGAGSTDTQYF; CDR3 length: 16; clone size: .; J gene: TRBJ2-3; D gene: .; V gene: TRBV28
CDR3 DNA: TGTGCCAGCAGGAGTGGGCAGAACACCGGGGAGCTGTTTTTT; CDR3 protein: CASRSGQNTGELFF; CDR3 length: 14; clone size: once; J gene: TRBJ2-2; D gene: .; V gene: TRBV28
CDR3 DNA: TGTGCCAGCAGCCTGGACAGTTATCAGCCCCAGCATTTT; CDR3 protein: CASSLDSYQPQHF; CDR3 length: 13; clone size: .; J gene: TRBJ1-5; D gene: .; V gene: TRBV6-5
CDR3 DNA: TGTGCCAGCAGCCCGACTAGGGAGGTTTACGGGGAGCTGTTTTTT; CDR3 protein: CASSPTREVYGELFF; CDR3 length: 15; clone size: .; J gene: TRBJ2-2; D gene: .; V gene: TRBV3-1/TRBV3-2
CDR3 DNA: TGTGCCAGCAGCTTAGCAGACAGGGGGAACGAGCAGTACTTC; CDR3 protein: CASSLADRGNEQYF; CDR3 length: 14; clone size: few; J gene: TRBJ2-7; D gene: TRBD1; V gene: TRBV7-9
CDR3 DNA: TGTGCCAGCAGCGTAGTCCCGACTAGCCCCAATGAGCAGTTCTTC; CDR3 protein: CASSVVPTSPNEQFF; CDR3 length: 15; clone size: .; J gene: TRBJ2-1; D gene: TRBD2; V gene: TRBV9
CDR3 DNA: TGTGCCAGCAGCTTAGAAGGGGGCTCCTACGAGCAGTACTTC; CDR3 protein: CASSLEGGSYEQYF; CDR3 length: 14; clone size: .; J gene: TRBJ2-7; D gene: .; V gene: TRBV7-8
CDR3 DNA: TGTGCCAGCAGCTTAAACCCCCGCGCTAGCGGGGGGTACAATGAGCAGTTCTTC; CDR3 protein: CASSLNPRASGGYNEQFF; CDR3 length: 18; clone size: .; J gene: TRBJ2-1; D gene: TRBD2; V gene: TRBV7-3
CDR3 DNA: TGTGCCAGCAGCTTAGCACAGGGATCTGAAGCTTTCTTT; CDR3 protein: CASSLAQGSEAFF; CDR3 length: 13; clone size: .; J gene: TRBJ1-1; D gene: .; V gene: TRBV7-9
CDR3 DNA: TGTGCCAGCAGTACTCGGGACAGGAACTATGGCTACACCTTC; CDR3 protein: CASSTRDRNYGYTF; CDR3 length: 14; clone size: .; J gene: TRBJ1-2; D gene: TRBD1; V gene: TRBV6-2/TRBV6-3
CDR3 DNA: TGTGCCAGCAGCTTCAGACTAGACGAGACCCAGTACTTC; CDR3 protein: CASSFRLDETQYF; CDR3 length: 13; clone size: .; J gene: TRBJ2-5; D gene: .; V gene: TRBV11-1